Each of the 11 T cell receptor beta chains below was sequenced from the same sample in a study of identifying expanded T cells in peripheral blood (dated by TCRdb to the late 2010s). Libraries were constructed by the immunoSEQ multiplex PCR assay. Imported from immuneACCESS, the table was reduced by TCRdb to in-frame sequences with V and J called. These copies leave out some clones; in studies compared against another copy, an unresolved V gene accounts for under half, and the cause of the remainder is not known. For this sample the table gives 50,000 to 75,000 clones, of which 70% to 90% were detected only once. In total, the top ten clones hold around 4.7% of the sample. Sequences were obtained from blood. The receptors stem from a person aged 18 to 75 in good health.

This clone was picked up one time. The chain has TRBV10-3 and TRBJ2-1; TRBD2 matches 9 bases. Germline CDR1 is ENHRY and CDR2 is SYGVKD. The V gene end was trimmed by 8 bases and the J gene end by 7 bases; junction bases not matched to a gene: 9. The CDR3 is 14 amino acids. DNA for the CDR3: TGTGCCATCCAGAACCTAGCGGGAAGGAATGAGCAGTTCTTC. Protein: CAIQNLAGRNEQFF.

The chain has TRBV30 and TRBJ1-3, with a tentative D call TRBD1 (5 bases). V lost 4 bases and J lost 3, with 16 bases in between. The CDR3 length is 15 residues. The germline V gene has CDR1 GTSNPN and CDR2 SVGIG (reference sequence). The CDR3 DNA reads TGTGCCTGGACCGGGACTTCATCATTTGGAAACACCATATATTTT. Translating gives CAWTGTSSFGNTIYF.

This rearrangement joins TRBV29-1 to TRBJ2-2; 11 bases are shared with TRBD2. The J segment lost 5 bases and the V segment lost 6 bases, leaving 8 bases of the junction unmatched. CDR3 length: 15 amino acids. CDR1 is SQVTM, CDR2 ANQGSEA, per germline. CDR3 nucleotide sequence: TGCAGCGTATCCGGGACTAGCGGAGGGACCGGGGAGCTGTTTTTT. Its translation is CSVSGTSGGTGELFF.

The chain has TRBV10-3 and TRBJ1-1; D possibly corresponds to TRBD1 (5 bases). The CDR3 consists of 13 residues. The ends were cut back, 6 bases at V and 3 bases at J, with 11 bases in the middle. Per germline, CDR1 ENHRY and CDR2 SYGVKD. The CDR3 region is CAIRRDEYTEAFF. The DNA for the CDR3 is TGTGCCATCAGACGGGACGAGTACACTGAAGCTTTCTTT.

V gene TRBV7-7 combines with J gene TRBJ2-5, with 7 bases fitting TRBD1. The CDR3 consists of 16 residues. Per the germline V gene, CDR1 is SSHAT and CDR2 is FNYEAQ (reference sequence). J lost 4 bases, V lost 1 base, and 9 bases had no gene match. The CDR3 DNA reads TGTGCCAGCAGCTTAGGGCTAGAGGGGGCTAGAGAGACCCAGTACTTC. Translation: CASSLGLEGARETQYF.

The chain is built from TRBV18 and TRBJ2-1, with a weak D call TRBD1 (6 bases). This CDR3 has 13 amino acids. Trimming cost V 6 bases and J 9 bases, with 15 bases left between them. The germline V gene encodes CDR1 KGHSH and CDR2 LQKENI. In nucleotides, the CDR3 is TGTGCCAGCTCCCCAGGGGTTAGAGTTGAGCAGTTCTTC. Its translation: CASSPGVRVEQFF.

The gene calls are TRBV5-1 and TRBJ2-7; tentatively, D is TRBD1 (6 bases). Trimming stripped 4 bases from V and 2 bases from J, with 19 bases between. Germline-derived CDR1 and CDR2 are SGHRS and YFSETQ. This CDR3 spans 16 amino acids. The CDR3 region has the DNA TGCGCCAGCAGCGCCTCTCTCCTACAGGGTCCCTACGAGCAGTACTTC. It translates to CASSASLLQGPYEQYF.

The V and J genes are TRBV4-1 and TRBJ1-2, with D perhaps matching TRBD1 (5 bases). There are 13 residues in the CDR3. V was clipped by 2 bases and J by 8 bases, with 12 bases between them. Germline V lookup: CDR1 MGHRA, CDR2 YSYEKL. CDR3 sequence: CASSQPGGRGYTF. In DNA form, the CDR3 reads TGCGCCAGCAGCCAACCCGGGGGGAGGGGCTACACCTTC.

The rearrangement joins TRBV2 to TRBJ1-2; no clear D. Deletions cut 0 bases from V and 3 bases from J, with 8 bases between. Per the germline V gene, CDR1 is SNHLY and CDR2 is FYNNEI. This CDR3 spans 14 amino acids. This CDR3 is CASSEASEYYGYTF. CDR3 bases: TGTGCCAGCAGTGAAGCTTCAGAATACTATGGCTACACCTTC.

V gene TRBV9 combines with J gene TRBJ2-3; the D call may be TRBD1 or TRBD2 (5 bases each). The CDR3 is 13 amino acids. Germline V gene sequence: CDR1 SGDLS, CDR2 YYNGEE. V gave up 3 bases and J gave up 11 bases, with 16 bases separating them. As DNA, the CDR3 is TGTGCCAGCAGCGCGGGGACCGCCGTGATGCAGTATTTT. This encodes CASSAGTAVMQYF.

This rearrangement joins TRBV1 to TRBJ2-7; the table names TRBD2, a call not compared with the DNA. TRBV1 is a known pseudogene. The CDR3 is 16 amino acids. This CDR3 reads CTSSVNRLVNAYEQYF. The CDR3 nucleotides read TGCACCAGCAGCGTAAACCGACTAGTGAATGCCTACGAGCAGTACTTC.